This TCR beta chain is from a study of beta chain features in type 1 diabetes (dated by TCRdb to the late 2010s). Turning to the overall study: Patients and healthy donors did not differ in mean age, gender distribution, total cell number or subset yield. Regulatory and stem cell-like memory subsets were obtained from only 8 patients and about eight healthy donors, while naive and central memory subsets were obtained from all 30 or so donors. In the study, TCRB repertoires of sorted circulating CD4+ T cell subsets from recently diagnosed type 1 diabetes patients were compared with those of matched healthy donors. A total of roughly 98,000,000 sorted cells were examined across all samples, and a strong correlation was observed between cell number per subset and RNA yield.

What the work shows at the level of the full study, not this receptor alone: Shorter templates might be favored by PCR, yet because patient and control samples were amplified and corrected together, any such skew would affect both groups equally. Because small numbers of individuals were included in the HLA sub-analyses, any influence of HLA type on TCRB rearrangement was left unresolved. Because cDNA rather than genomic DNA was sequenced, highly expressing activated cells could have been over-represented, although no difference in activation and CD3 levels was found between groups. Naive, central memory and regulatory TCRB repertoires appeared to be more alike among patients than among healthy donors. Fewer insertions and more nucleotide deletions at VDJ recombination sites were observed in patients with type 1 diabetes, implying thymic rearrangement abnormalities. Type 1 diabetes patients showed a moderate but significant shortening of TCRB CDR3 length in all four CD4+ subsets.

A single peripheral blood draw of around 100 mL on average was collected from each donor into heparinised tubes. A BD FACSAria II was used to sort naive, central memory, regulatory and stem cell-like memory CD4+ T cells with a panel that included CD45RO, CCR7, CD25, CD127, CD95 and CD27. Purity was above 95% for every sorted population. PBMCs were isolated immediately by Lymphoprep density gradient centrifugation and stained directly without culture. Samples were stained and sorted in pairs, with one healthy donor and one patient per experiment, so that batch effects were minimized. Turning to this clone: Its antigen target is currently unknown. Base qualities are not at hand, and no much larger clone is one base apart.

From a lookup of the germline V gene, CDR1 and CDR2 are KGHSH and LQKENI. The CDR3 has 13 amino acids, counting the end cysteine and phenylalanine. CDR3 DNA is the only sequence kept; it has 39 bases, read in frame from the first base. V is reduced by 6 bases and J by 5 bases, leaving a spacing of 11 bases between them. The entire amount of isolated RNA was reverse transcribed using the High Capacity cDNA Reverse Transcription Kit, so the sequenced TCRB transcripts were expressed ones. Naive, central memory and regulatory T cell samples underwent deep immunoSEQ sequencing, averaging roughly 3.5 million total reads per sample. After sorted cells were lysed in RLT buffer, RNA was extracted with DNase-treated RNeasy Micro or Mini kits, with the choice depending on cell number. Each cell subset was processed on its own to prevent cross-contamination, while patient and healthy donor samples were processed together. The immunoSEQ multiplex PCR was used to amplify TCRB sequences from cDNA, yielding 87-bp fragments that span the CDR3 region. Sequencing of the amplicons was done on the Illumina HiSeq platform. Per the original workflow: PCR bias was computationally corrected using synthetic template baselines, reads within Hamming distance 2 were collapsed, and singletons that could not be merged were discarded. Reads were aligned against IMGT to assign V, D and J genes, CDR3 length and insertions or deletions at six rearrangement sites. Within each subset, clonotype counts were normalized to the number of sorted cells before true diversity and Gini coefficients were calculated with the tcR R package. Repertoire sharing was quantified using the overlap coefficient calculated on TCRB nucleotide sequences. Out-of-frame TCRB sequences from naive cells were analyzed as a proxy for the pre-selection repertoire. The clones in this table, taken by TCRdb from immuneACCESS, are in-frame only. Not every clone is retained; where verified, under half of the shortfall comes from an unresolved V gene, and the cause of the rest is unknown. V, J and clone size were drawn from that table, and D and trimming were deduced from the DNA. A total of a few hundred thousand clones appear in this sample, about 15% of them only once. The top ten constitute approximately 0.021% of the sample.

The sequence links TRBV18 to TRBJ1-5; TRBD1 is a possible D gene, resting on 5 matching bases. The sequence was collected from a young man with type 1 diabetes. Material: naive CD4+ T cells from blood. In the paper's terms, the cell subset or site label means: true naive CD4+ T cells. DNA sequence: TGTGCCAGCTCCCTGGTAGGGGATCAGCCCCAGCATTTT. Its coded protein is CASSLVGDQPQHF.